These T cell receptor beta chains were read from a single sample in a study of beta chain features in type 1 diabetes. TCRdb keeps only in-frame clones here, not all; method: immunoSEQ multiplex PCR. The data hold hundreds of thousands of clones, with roughly 12% observed a single time. Sequencing was performed on naive CD4+ T cells from blood. All receptors come from a man aged 18 to 30 with type 1 diabetes. Both conserved end residues are part of each CDR3. D genes are given only for firm matches. Clone size is given for some rows only: seen once, a few or many times, or a class if the clone is expanded.

d_call: TRBD1
v_call: TRBV5-1
clone_size: .
j_call: TRBJ1-4
cdr3_aa: CASSSTGTVGEKLFF
cdr3_nt: TGCGCCAGCAGCTCGACCGGGACAGTCGGAGAAAAACTGTTTTTT

d_call: TRBD2
v_call: TRBV12-5
clone_size: .
j_call: TRBJ2-3
cdr3_aa: CASGSGLAAADTQYF
cdr3_nt: TGTGCTAGTGGTTCGGGACTAGCGGCGGCAGATACGCAGTATTTT

d_call: .
v_call: TRBV21-1
clone_size: few
j_call: TRBJ2-7
cdr3_aa: CASSPGRDEQYF
cdr3_nt: TGTGCCAGCAGCCCCGGACGAGACGAGCAGTACTTC

d_call: TRBD1
v_call: TRBV11-2
clone_size: .
j_call: TRBJ2-7
cdr3_aa: CASTTSKGQLWYEQYF
cdr3_nt: TGTGCCAGCACGACCTCTAAGGGACAGCTGTGGTACGAGCAGTACTTC

d_call: .
v_call: TRBV10-2
clone_size: .
j_call: TRBJ1-2
cdr3_aa: CASSRGTNYGYTF
cdr3_nt: TGCGCCAGCAGTCGGGGAACCAACTATGGCTACACCTTC

d_call: .
v_call: TRBV29-1
clone_size: few
j_call: TRBJ2-2
cdr3_aa: CSVGDLDSTGELFF
cdr3_nt: TGCAGCGTTGGGGACCTGGACAGCACCGGGGAGCTGTTTTTT

d_call: TRBD1
v_call: TRBV25-1
clone_size: few
j_call: TRBJ2-7
cdr3_aa: CASSELGQGAEQYF
cdr3_nt: TGTGCCAGCAGTGAATTAGGGCAGGGGGCCGAGCAGTACTTC

d_call: .
v_call: TRBV9
clone_size: few
j_call: TRBJ2-7
cdr3_aa: CASSVVGGPYEQYF
cdr3_nt: TGTGCCAGCAGCGTAGTCGGGGGCCCCTACGAGCAGTACTTC

d_call: .
v_call: TRBV5-6
clone_size: .
j_call: TRBJ2-5
cdr3_aa: CASSSVSEETQYF
cdr3_nt: TGTGCCAGCAGCTCGGTGTCCGAGGAGACCCAGTACTTC

d_call: .
v_call: TRBV29-1
clone_size: few
j_call: TRBJ2-7
cdr3_aa: CSVEDRVKGRSYEQYF
cdr3_nt: TGCAGCGTTGAAGATCGAGTAAAGGGCCGCTCCTACGAGCAGTACTTC

d_call: TRBD1
v_call: TRBV28
clone_size: .
j_call: TRBJ2-3
cdr3_aa: CAAGQGSTDTQYF
cdr3_nt: TGTGCCGCAGGACAGGGGAGCACAGATACGCAGTATTTT

d_call: .
v_call: TRBV30
clone_size: few
j_call: TRBJ1-1
cdr3_aa: CAWSLWSNVRNTEAFF
cdr3_nt: TGTGCCTGGAGCCTTTGGAGTAATGTACGGAACACTGAAGCTTTCTTT

d_call: TRBD2
v_call: TRBV2
clone_size: .
j_call: TRBJ2-1
cdr3_aa: CASSVGGAPGSEQFF
cdr3_nt: TGTGCCAGCAGTGTCGGGGGGGCACCCGGGAGTGAGCAGTTCTTC

d_call: .
v_call: TRBV14
clone_size: few
j_call: TRBJ2-5
cdr3_aa: CASSRQGRGEETQYF
cdr3_nt: TGTGCCAGCAGCCGGCAGGGGAGAGGGGAAGAGACCCAGTACTTC

d_call: .
v_call: TRBV5-5
clone_size: .
j_call: TRBJ2-3
cdr3_aa: CASRTGSTDTQYF
cdr3_nt: TGTGCCAGCAGAACAGGGAGCACAGATACGCAGTATTTT

d_call: .
v_call: TRBV2
clone_size: few
j_call: TRBJ1-4
cdr3_aa: CASRKLTVTNEKLFF
cdr3_nt: TGTGCCAGCAGGAAATTGACGGTGACTAATGAAAAACTGTTTTTT

d_call: .
v_call: TRBV25-1
clone_size: .
j_call: TRBJ1-2
cdr3_aa: CASSDPRRGPNYGYTF
cdr3_nt: TGTGCCAGCAGTGACCCCCGGAGGGGACCGAACTATGGCTACACCTTC

d_call: .
v_call: TRBV5-1
clone_size: .
j_call: TRBJ2-7
cdr3_aa: CASSVTVSSYEQYF
cdr3_nt: TGCGCCAGCAGCGTTACAGTATCAAGCTACGAGCAGTACTTC

d_call: TRBD1
v_call: TRBV27
clone_size: .
j_call: TRBJ1-5
cdr3_aa: CASSAGTGGSQPQHF
cdr3_nt: TGTGCCAGCAGTGCTGGGACAGGGGGCAGTCAGCCCCAGCATTTT

d_call: TRBD1
v_call: TRBV6-1
clone_size: .
j_call: TRBJ1-6
cdr3_aa: CASSERQGADNSPLHF
cdr3_nt: TGTGCCAGCAGTGAAAGACAGGGGGCGGATAATTCACCCCTCCACTTT

d_call: TRBD1
v_call: TRBV13
clone_size: .
j_call: TRBJ2-7
cdr3_aa: CASSLTPGQGVYEQYF
cdr3_nt: TGTGCCAGCAGCTTAACTCCGGGACAGGGGGTCTACGAGCAGTACTTC

d_call: .
v_call: TRBV13
clone_size: .
j_call: TRBJ2-7
cdr3_aa: CASSYRSYEQYF
cdr3_nt: TGTGCCAGCAGTTACCGGTCCTACGAGCAGTACTTC

d_call: .
v_call: TRBV7-2
clone_size: .
j_call: TRBJ2-3
cdr3_aa: CASSLGVASATQYF
cdr3_nt: TGTGCCAGCAGCTTAGGTGTCGCTAGCGCTACGCAGTATTTT

d_call: .
v_call: TRBV6-5
clone_size: .
j_call: TRBJ2-5
cdr3_aa: CASSYSGGLGETQYF
cdr3_nt: TGTGCCAGCAGTTACTCGGGGGGGCTGGGAGAGACCCAGTACTTC

d_call: .
v_call: TRBV5-1
clone_size: .
j_call: TRBJ2-2
cdr3_aa: CASSLAVQGANTGELFF
cdr3_nt: TGCGCCAGCAGCTTGGCGGTGCAGGGCGCGAACACCGGGGAGCTGTTTTTT

d_call: .
v_call: TRBV11-2
clone_size: .
j_call: TRBJ2-5
cdr3_aa: CASSAPGRQETQYF
cdr3_nt: TGTGCCAGCAGCGCCCCGGGCAGACAAGAGACCCAGTACTTC

d_call: .
v_call: TRBV7-8
clone_size: few
j_call: TRBJ1-5
cdr3_aa: CASTPSSYANQPQHF
cdr3_nt: TGTGCCAGCACCCCATCGAGTTACGCCAATCAGCCCCAGCATTTT